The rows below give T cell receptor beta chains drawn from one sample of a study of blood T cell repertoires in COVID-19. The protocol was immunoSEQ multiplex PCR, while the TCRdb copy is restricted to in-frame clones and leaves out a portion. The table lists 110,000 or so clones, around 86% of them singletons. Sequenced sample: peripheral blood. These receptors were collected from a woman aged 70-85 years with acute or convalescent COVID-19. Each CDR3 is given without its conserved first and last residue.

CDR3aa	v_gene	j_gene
ASSQDGLEDTIY	TRBV5-1	TRBJ1-3
ASRSDRVQGTEAF	TRBV2	TRBJ1-1
ASSLAVGQGYSPLH	TRBV7-2	TRBJ1-6
ASSWRGLGEQF	TRBV7-3	TRBJ2-1
ASSEAPGGNQPQH	TRBV9	TRBJ1-5
ASSLQGIYGYT	TRBV5-4	TRBJ1-2
ASSLVPAGVNTGELF	TRBV7-7	TRBJ2-2
ATTASGRTDTQY	TRBV5-4	TRBJ2-3
ASSSQGTGNTIY	TRBV28	TRBJ1-3
SYFGGEKLF	TRBV29-1	TRBJ1-4
ASSKGTSGYEQY	TRBV5-8	TRBJ2-7
ASSQAVASDTQY	TRBV3-1/TRBV3-2	TRBJ2-3
ASSRARGLSWDTQY	TRBV10-2	TRBJ2-3
ASSLTGGGTEAF	TRBV5-4	TRBJ1-1
ASSVLGGKEAF	TRBV9	TRBJ1-1
ASSEWREATYEQY	TRBV2	TRBJ2-7
ASSLNGQSGGYT	TRBV18	TRBJ1-2
ASSVTSGGGVDTQY	TRBV9	TRBJ2-3
ASSILAGGYGYT	TRBV28	TRBJ1-2
ASNQDRLGSNQPQH	TRBV2	TRBJ1-5
ASSLLGQGLNNQPQH	TRBV27	TRBJ1-5
ASSFVNTEAF	TRBV7-8	TRBJ1-1